The clone carrying this T cell receptor (beta chain) is a singleton in its sample. This sample is drawn from a study of T cell changes during pregnancy in multiple sclerosis. Sequenced by immunoSEQ multiplex PCR; TCRdb stores in-frame clones only, minus some. The sample lists about 77,000 clones; about 89% were seen once. The CDR3 length is 15 residues. Losses at the gene ends were 2 bases for V and 10 bases for J; bases not matched to a gene: 8. Germline CDR1 GTSNPN, CDR2 SVGIG (reference sequence). Sequencing was performed on peripheral blood, taken before pregnancy. The source is a female donor with multiple sclerosis, enrolled in a pregnancy study. V usage is TRBV30 and J usage is TRBJ1-6; 10 bases fit TRBD1. The CDR3 DNA follows: TGTGCCTGGAGTATTCCCGGGACAGGGGACTCACCCCTCCACTTT. Protein sequence: CAWSIPGTGDSPLHF.